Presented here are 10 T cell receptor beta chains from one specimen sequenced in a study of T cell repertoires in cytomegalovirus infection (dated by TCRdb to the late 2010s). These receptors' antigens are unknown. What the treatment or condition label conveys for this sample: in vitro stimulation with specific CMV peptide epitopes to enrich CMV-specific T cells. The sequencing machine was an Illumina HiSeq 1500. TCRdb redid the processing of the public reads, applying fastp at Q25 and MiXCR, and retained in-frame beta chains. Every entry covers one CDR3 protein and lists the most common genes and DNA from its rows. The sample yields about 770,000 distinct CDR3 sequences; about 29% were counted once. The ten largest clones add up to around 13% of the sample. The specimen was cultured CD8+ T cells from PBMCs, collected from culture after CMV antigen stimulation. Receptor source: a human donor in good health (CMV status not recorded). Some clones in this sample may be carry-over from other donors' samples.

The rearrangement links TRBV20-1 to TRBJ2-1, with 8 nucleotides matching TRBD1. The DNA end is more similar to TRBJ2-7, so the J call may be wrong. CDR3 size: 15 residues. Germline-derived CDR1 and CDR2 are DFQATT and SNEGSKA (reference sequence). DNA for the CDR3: TGCAGTGCAAGCACAGGGGGTACCTCCTACAATGAGCAGTACTTC. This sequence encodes CSASTGGTSYNEQYF.

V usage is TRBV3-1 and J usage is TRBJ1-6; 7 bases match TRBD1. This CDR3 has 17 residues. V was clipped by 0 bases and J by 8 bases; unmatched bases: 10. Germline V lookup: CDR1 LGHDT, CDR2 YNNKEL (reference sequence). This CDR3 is CASSQEVVGGIDSPLHF. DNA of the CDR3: TGTGCCAGCAGCCAAGAGGTTGTAGGGGGCATTGATTCACCCCTCCACTTT.

CDR3 coding DNA: TGCAGCGTTGAGGTGGGTGACTTCTATGGCTACACCTTC. Translated, it gives CSVEVGDFYGYTF. The rearrangement links TRBV29-1 to TRBJ1-2, with D uncertain. This CDR3 is built from 13 residues. Germline values: CDR1 SQVTM, CDR2 ANQGSEA. V lost 3 bases and J 4 bases, leaving 12 bases between the germline ends. The variable domain in full, with the rest retrieved from reference TRBV29-1 and TRBJ1-2, is SAVISQKPSRDICQRGTSLTIQCQVDSQVTMMFWYRQQPGQSLTLIATANQGSEATYESGFVIDKFPISRPNLTFSTLTVSNMSPEDSSIYLCSVEVGDFYGYTFGSGTRLTVV.

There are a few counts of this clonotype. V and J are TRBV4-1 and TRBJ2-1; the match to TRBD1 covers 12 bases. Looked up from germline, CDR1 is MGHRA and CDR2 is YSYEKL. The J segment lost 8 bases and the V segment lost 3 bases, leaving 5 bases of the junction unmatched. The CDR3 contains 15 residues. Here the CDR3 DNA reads TGCGCCAGCAGCCATCGGGACAGGGGGCTTGATGAGCAGTTCTTC. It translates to CASSHRDRGLDEQFF.

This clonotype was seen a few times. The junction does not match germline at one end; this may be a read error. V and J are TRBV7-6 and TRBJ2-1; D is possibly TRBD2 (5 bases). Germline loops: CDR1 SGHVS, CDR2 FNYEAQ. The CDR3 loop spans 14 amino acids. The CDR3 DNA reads TGTGCTAGCAGCCTAATAGCGCCGGACAATGAGCAGTTCTTC. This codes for CASSLIAPDNEQFF.

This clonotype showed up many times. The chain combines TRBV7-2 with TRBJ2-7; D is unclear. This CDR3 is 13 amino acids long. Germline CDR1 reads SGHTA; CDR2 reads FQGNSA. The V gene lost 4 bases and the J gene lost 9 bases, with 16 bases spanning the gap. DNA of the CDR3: TGTGCCAGCAGCTCCCCTCCTTCGTCGGCGCAGTACGTC. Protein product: CASSSPPSSAQYV.

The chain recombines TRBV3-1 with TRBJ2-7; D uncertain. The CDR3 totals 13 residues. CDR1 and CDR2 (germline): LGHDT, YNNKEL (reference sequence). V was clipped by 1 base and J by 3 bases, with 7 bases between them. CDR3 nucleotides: TGTGCCAGCAGCCAAGGAAAGGGCTACGAGCAGTACTTC. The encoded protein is CASSQGKGYEQYF.

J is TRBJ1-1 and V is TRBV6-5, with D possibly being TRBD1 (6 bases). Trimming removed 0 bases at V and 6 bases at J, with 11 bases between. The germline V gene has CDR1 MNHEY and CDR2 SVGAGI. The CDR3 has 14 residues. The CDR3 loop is CASSYSWTAPEAFF. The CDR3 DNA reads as TGTGCCAGCAGTTACTCGTGGACAGCCCCTGAAGCTTTCTTT.

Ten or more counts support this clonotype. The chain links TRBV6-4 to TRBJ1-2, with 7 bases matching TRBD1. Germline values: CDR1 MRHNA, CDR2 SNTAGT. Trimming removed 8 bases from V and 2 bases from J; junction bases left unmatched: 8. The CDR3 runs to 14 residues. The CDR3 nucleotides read TGTGCCAGCGCCCAGACAGGGAGGAACTATGGCTACACCTTC. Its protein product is CASAQTGRNYGYTF.

The CDR3 loop is CSSLGGTEAFF. CDR3 in DNA: TGCAGCTCCCTCGGGGGGACTGAAGCTTTCTTT. The V and J genes are TRBV29-1 and TRBJ1-1, with TRBD1 as a possible D gene (5 bases). From germline, CDR1 is SQVTM and CDR2 ANQGSEA. The length of the CDR3 is 11 residues. The ends were cut back, 8 bases at V and 5 bases at J, with 12 bases in the middle. The full variable domain, its missing parts supplied by reference TRBV29-1 and TRBJ1-1, is SAVISQKPSRDICQRGTSLTIQCQVDSQVTMMFWYRQQPGQSLTLIATANQGSEATYESGFVIDKFPISRPNLTFSTLTVSNMSPEDSSIYLCSSLGGTEAFFGQGTRLTVV.